The source of this TCR beta chain is a study of CD8+CD57+ T cells in acquired aplastic anemia. Background on the study: Roughly 3.2 ug was the average amount of DNA from sorted CD4+ and CD8+ cells. Reads per healthy sample averaged around 10 million (CD4+) and some 12 million (CD8+).

This CDR3 contains 11 residues. CDR1 and CDR2 from the germline V gene are SGHRS and YFSETQ. This clonotype came up once. At one boundary the junction diverges from the germline segment, which might be a read error. TCR beta VDJ and CDR3 profiles were obtained from a genomic DNA template. MiXCR, run by TCRdb on the reads, gives a single entry per CDR3 protein. The table shows around 400,000 distinct CDR3 sequences, with 55% to 75% occurring only once. The V call is TRBV5-1, the J call TRBJ2-1; a weak D match, TRBD2 (6 bases). The clonotype comes from a human donor in good health, serving as a control. The sequencing input was sorted CD4+, CD8+, or CD8+CD57+ T cells (not recorded which) from PBMCs. CDR3 region: CASSLAGEQFF. CDR3 coding DNA: TGCGCCAGCAGCTTGGCGGGGGAGCAGTTCTTT. The complete variable domain, with remaining parts taken from reference TRBV5-1 and TRBJ2-1, reads KAGVTQTPRYLIKTRGQQVTLSCSPISGHRSVSWYQQTPGQGLQFLFEYFSETQRNKGNFPGRFSGRQFSNSRSEMNVSTLELGDSALYLCASSLAGEQFFGPGTRLTVL.